A selection of T cell receptor beta chains follows, all from one sample in a study of shared clonotypes between healthy human individuals. The assay was immunoSEQ multiplex PCR, and TCRdb's table has in-frame clones only and misses some. Of 2,100,000 or so clones in the sample, approximately 96% are singletons; the top ten hold approximately 0.13%. Sequencing was done on a sample of naive CD4+ T cells sorted from blood. Every receptor here comes from a man in his late teens or twenties in good health. The CDR3 runs from the conserved cysteine through the conserved F or W. D genes are given only for firm matches. Only some rows state a clone size, as once, few, many or a class for expanded clones.

V gene	D gene	CDR3 length	J gene	clone size	CDR3 protein	CDR3 DNA
TRBV7-8	.	17	TRBJ2-6	.	CASSLAQGGSGANVLTF	TGTGCCAGCAGCTTGGCACAGGGAGGTTCTGGGGCCAACGTCCTGACTTTC
TRBV14	.	16	TRBJ1-3	.	CASSQQGYSFGNTIYF	TGTGCCAGCAGCCAACAGGGGTACTCCTTCGGAAACACCATATATTTT
TRBV15	TRBD1	14	TRBJ2-5	.	CATSSEQGKETQYF	TGTGCCACCAGCAGTGAACAGGGGAAAGAGACCCAGTACTTC
TRBV10-3	TRBD1	18	TRBJ2-1	.	CAISADPITGGKGRFEFF	TGTGCCATCAGTGCCGACCCAATTACAGGGGGCAAGGGCAGATTTGAGTTCTTC
TRBV2	.	12	TRBJ2-3	.	CASRGFSDTQYF	TGTGCCAGCAGAGGGTTTTCAGATACGCAGTATTTT
TRBV29-1	.	13	TRBJ2-1	.	CSVRAVSYNEQFF	TGCAGCGTCCGAGCGGTTTCCTACAATGAGCAGTTCTTC
TRBV13	.	11	TRBJ2-7	.	CASSGTYEQYF	TGTGCCAGCAGCGGAACCTACGAGCAGTACTTC
TRBV28	.	12	TRBJ1-6	.	CASHPYNSPLHF	TGTGCCAGCCATCCCTATAATTCACCCCTCCACTTT
TRBV7-2	.	17	TRBJ2-1	.	CASSLAGPFNDYNEQFF	TGTGCCAGCAGCTTAGCCGGCCCCTTTAACGACTACAATGAGCAGTTCTTC
TRBV14	.	16	TRBJ2-1	.	CASSRTTGIPYNEQFF	TGTGCCAGCAGCCGGACAACAGGAATCCCCTACAATGAGCAGTTCTTC
TRBV5-1	.	16	TRBJ2-6	.	CASSSGSVSGANVLTF	TGCGCCAGCAGCTCGGGGTCCGTCTCTGGGGCCAACGTCCTGACTTTC
TRBV7-2	.	13	TRBJ1-1	.	CASSLDRNTEAFF	TGTGCCAGCAGCTTGGACCGTAACACTGAAGCTTTCTTT
TRBV6-5	TRBD1	15	TRBJ2-7	.	CASSYSGTGNYEQYF	TGTGCCAGCAGTTACTCAGGGACAGGAAACTACGAGCAGTACTTC
TRBV30	TRBD1	13	TRBJ2-7	.	CAWSVQGLYEQYF	TGTGCCTGGAGTGTACAGGGGCTCTACGAGCAGTACTTC
TRBV6-4	TRBD2	17	TRBJ2-7	.	CASRGLAGATLSYEQYF	TGTGCCAGCCGCGGACTAGCGGGAGCCACCCTCTCCTACGAGCAGTACTTC
TRBV30	.	12	TRBJ1-4	.	CAFSRTNEKLFF	TGTGCTTTCTCCCGAACTAATGAAAAACTGTTTTTT
TRBV30	.	13	TRBJ1-5	.	CAWSVAHNQPQHF	TGTGCCTGGAGTGTGGCGCACAATCAGCCCCAGCATTTT
TRBV25-1	.	12	TRBJ2-3	.	CASSEGNSAQYF	TGTGCCAGCAGTGAAGGGAACAGCGCGCAGTATTTT
TRBV13	TRBD1	15	TRBJ2-7	.	CASSLEGQGRYEQYF	TGTGCCAGCAGCTTAGAGGGACAGGGAAGATACGAGCAGTACTTC
TRBV4-3	.	14	TRBJ2-3	.	CASSQDLEDRLTSF	TGCGCCAGCAGCCAAGATCTGGAGGACAGATTGACCTCTTTT
TRBV4-1	TRBD1	16	TRBJ2-7	.	CASSQEGRTGLGEQYF	TGCGCCAGCAGCCAGGAGGGCCGGACAGGGCTAGGCGAGCAGTACTTC
TRBV6-5	.	14	TRBJ2-7	once	CASNTGPGRYEQYF	TGTGCCAGCAATACTGGGCCGGGACGCTACGAGCAGTACTTC
TRBV4-2	TRBD1	15	TRBJ1-6	.	CASSLGTDPFSPLHF	TGTGCCAGCAGCCTCGGGACAGATCCTTTTTCACCCCTCCACTTT
TRBV18	.	12	TRBJ1-2	.	CASSPGSFGYTF	TGTGCCAGCTCTCCAGGCTCTTTTGGCTACACCTTC